Below are 30 T cell receptor beta chains sequenced from a single sample in a study of monozygotic twins with inflammatory bowel disease. One entry per CDR3 protein, without DNA, is what TCRdb gives after re-calling the 5' RACE reads. Its clone listing holds approximately 300,000 distinct CDR3 sequences. The sequencing input was blood. All receptors derive from a human donor with ulcerative colitis or Crohn's disease, or a healthy co-twin of an affected twin (not recorded which).

This rearrangement joins TRBV14 to TRBJ1-1. The CDR3 covers 13 residues. CDR1 and CDR2 (germline): SGHDN, FVKESK. The CDR3 spells CASSQDRKFKAFF.

The V gene is TRBV9, the J gene TRBJ2-3. The CDR3 runs 14 residues. The germline V gene has CDR1 SGDLS and CDR2 YYNGEE. CDR3: CASSVDPSADTQYF.

The chain has TRBV29-1 and TRBJ2-7; TCRdb picks TRBD1, but there is no DNA to check that call. Germline assignment: CDR1 SQVTM and CDR2 ANQGSEA. The CDR3 loop spans 14 amino acids. The CDR3 here is CSYSSGTETYEQYF.

CDR3 sequence: CASSYSSGGIWEQFF. The V and J genes are TRBV6-5 and TRBJ2-1; without DNA, the TCRdb call of TRBD1 cannot be checked. The germline CDR1 and CDR2 sequences are MNHEY and SVGAGI. The length of the CDR3 is 15 residues.

V usage is TRBV7-3 and J usage is TRBJ2-2; TCRdb indicates TRBD1, and absent DNA this call remains unverified. CDR1 is SGHTA, CDR2 FQGTGA, per germline. This CDR3 contains 16 residues. CDR3 region: CASRQGTGLVTGELFF.

V is TRBV4-3 and J is TRBJ2-3; TCRdb's D call, TRBD2, is unchecked because there is no DNA. The CDR3 extends over 18 amino acids. Germline CDR1 reads LGHNA; CDR2 reads YSLEER. The CDR3 region is CASSQSGLTGFGTDTQYF.

The chain combines TRBV5-4 with TRBJ2-7. The CDR3 is 15 amino acids. CDR1 and CDR2 (germline): SGHNT, YYREEE (reference sequence). The CDR3 protein is CASSFPLGSSYEQYF.

The gene calls are TRBV28 and TRBJ2-6. The CDR3 loop spans 16 amino acids. Germline values: CDR1 MDHEN, CDR2 SYDVKM. CDR3 sequence reads: CASGGLPGSGANVLTF.

The V call is TRBV5-1, the J call TRBJ1-5; checking the TCRdb D call of TRBD1 is not possible without DNA. CDR3 length: 15 amino acids. Per the germline V gene, CDR1 is SGHRS and CDR2 is YFSETQ. CDR3: CASSLQTGANQPQHF.

The chain recombines TRBV7-2 with TRBJ2-1; TCRdb designates TRBD1, a call that cannot be tested without DNA. The CDR3 loop spans 11 amino acids. CDR1 and CDR2 (germline): SGHTA, FQGNSA. The CDR3 reads CASSLGGPQFF.

The chain carries TRBV7-9 and TRBJ1-5; as DNA is missing, the TRBD1 call by TCRdb cannot be tested. This CDR3 is 15 amino acids long. CDR1 is SEHNR, CDR2 FQNEAQ, per germline (reference sequence). CDR3: CASSADRGINQPQHF.

This rearrangement joins TRBV6-1 to TRBJ1-1; no DNA is available, so the TRBD1 call from TCRdb remains unchecked. CDR3 length: 12 residues. Germline V gene lookup returns CDR1 MNHNS and CDR2 SASEGT. The CDR3: CAPDRQNTEAFF.

The chain has TRBV19 and TRBJ1-5; no DNA is available, so the TRBD1 call from TCRdb remains unchecked. CDR1 is LNHDA, CDR2 SQIVND, per germline (reference sequence). The CDR3 covers 15 residues. The CDR3 sequence: CASMSSRQYSQPQHF.

The J gene is TRBJ2-5, the V gene TRBV5-1; TCRdb reports TRBD1, a call that lacks DNA to check it against. The CDR3 is 14 amino acids. Germline V gene data show CDR1 as SGHRS and CDR2 as YFSETQ. CDR3 loop: CASSLGFGGETQYF. Supplemented by reference TRBV5-1 and TRBJ2-5, the full variable domain reads KAGVTQTPRYLIKTRGQQVTLSCSPISGHRSVSWYQQTPGQGLQFLFEYFSETQRNKGNFPGRFSGRQFSNSRSEMNVSTLELGDSALYLCASSLGFGGETQYFGPGTRLLVL.

The chain has TRBV7-9 and TRBJ2-3; TCRdb selects TRBD1, and the lack of DNA leaves this call unchecked. The CDR3 consists of 15 residues. Germline V lookup: CDR1 SEHNR, CDR2 FQNEAQ (reference sequence). CDR3 residues: CASSLDTGYTDTQYF.

J is TRBJ2-4 and V is TRBV20-1; the D call of TRBD2 rests on TCRdb alone, since no DNA is present to check it. Looked up from germline, CDR1 is DFQATT and CDR2 is SNEGSKA (reference sequence). The length of the CDR3 is 17 residues. The CDR3 spells CSASGTSGVLAKNIQYF.

The chain combines TRBV5-5 with TRBJ1-3; the TCRdb D gene call, TRBD1, has no DNA to confirm it. This CDR3 contains 17 residues. Germline V gene lookup returns CDR1 SGHKS and CDR2 YYEKEE (reference sequence). CDR3 residues: CASSLDSGVRTGNTIYF.

V usage is TRBV20-1 and J usage is TRBJ2-7; TCRdb reports TRBD2, a call that lacks DNA to check it against. Germline-derived CDR1 and CDR2 are DFQATT and SNEGSKA (reference sequence). The CDR3 sequence is 15 residues long. CDR3: CSARGFSGAGNEQYF.

The V call is TRBV12-3 or TRBV12-4, the J call TRBJ2-1; TCRdb designates TRBD1, a call that cannot be tested without DNA. The CDR3 totals 16 residues. The CDR3 loop is CASSTRQGVSYNEQFF.

This chain connects TRBV18 to TRBJ2-3. CDR1 is KGHSH and CDR2 is LQKENI in the germline V gene. The CDR3 spans 13 residues. CDR3 sequence reads: CASSRDISDTQYF.

The chain carries TRBV3-1 and TRBJ2-7; TCRdb outputs TRBD2, but without DNA this stays unchecked. CDR3 size: 16 residues. The germline CDR1 and CDR2 sequences are LGHDT and YNNKEL (reference sequence). The CDR3 sequence: CASSPYRTSPSAEQYF.

The V gene is TRBV28, the J gene TRBJ2-2; the D gene TCRdb calls, TRBD1, cannot be checked with no DNA. Germline CDR1 and CDR2: MDHEN and SYDVKM. The CDR3 extends over 14 amino acids. Here the CDR3 reads CASSLGTVGGELFF.

J is TRBJ2-1 and V is TRBV7-2; no DNA is available, so the TRBD2 call from TCRdb remains unchecked. CDR1 and CDR2 from the germline V gene are SGHTA and FQGNSA. The CDR3 length is 13 residues. CDR3 residues: CASSLVGQNEQFF.

The chain recombines TRBV7-2 with TRBJ2-3; TCRdb gives TRBD2 as the D gene, but with no DNA this cannot be confirmed. Germline assignment: CDR1 SGHTA and CDR2 FQGNSA. This CDR3 region has 14 residues. The CDR3 sequence: CAIRVGSGVFTQYF.

The chain links TRBV12-3 or TRBV12-4 to TRBJ2-1. The CDR3 consists of 13 residues. This CDR3 reads CASSSEISTEQFF.

The V gene is TRBV5-1, the J gene TRBJ2-7; the D gene TCRdb calls, TRBD2, cannot be checked with no DNA. The CDR3 runs to 14 residues. Germline V gene data show CDR1 as SGHRS and CDR2 as YFSETQ. Here the CDR3 reads CASSPRDEYGEQYF.

This sequence joins TRBV7-2 and TRBJ1-1. The CDR3 covers 14 residues. Germline CDR1 and CDR2: SGHTA and FQGNSA. The CDR3 protein is CASSHGLLNTEAFF.

This sequence joins TRBV5-1 and TRBJ2-7; TCRdb calls TRBD1, which cannot be checked without DNA. This CDR3 is built from 15 residues. CDR1 and CDR2 (germline): SGHRS, YFSETQ. CDR3 protein: CASSFAAGTNYEQYF.

The chain is built from TRBV28 and TRBJ1-6. This CDR3 has 16 amino acids. Per germline, CDR1 MDHEN and CDR2 SYDVKM. This chain's CDR3 is CASSFPQTTYNSPLHF.

V is TRBV27 and J is TRBJ2-2; TCRdb proposes TRBD1, but this gene call is untestable without DNA. The CDR3 contains 13 residues. Germline V gene data show CDR1 as MNHEY and CDR2 as SMNVEV (reference sequence). The CDR3 loop reads CASSFGGTGELFF.